This passage covers 5 T cell receptor beta chains from one sample sequenced in a study of regulatory T cells in long-lasting Graves disease. The time point denotes: newly diagnosed GD, antithyroid drugs for less than 3 months. Following extraction of RNA from PBMCs, that RNA was used to make the TCR library. Researchers made TCR beta libraries by using iRepertoire HTBI primers and running Arm-PCR on CDR3 regions. TCRdb re-derived calls from the multiplex PCR reads in MiXCR, one entry per CDR3 protein. The sample shows roughly 440,000 distinct CDR3 sequences, 16% of them seen only once. These data also featured in a second study, about T cells in Graves' hyperthyroidism and ophthalmopathy.

This material consisted of peripheral blood mononuclear cells (PBMCs), taken at new diagnosis, from a patient treated with antithyroid drugs. Receptors were obtained from a woman aged 18-35 years with Graves disease.

The chain combines TRBV6-1 with TRBJ2-2; tentative D call: TRBD2 (5 bases). The CDR3 contains 14 residues. Germline V lookup: CDR1 MNHNS, CDR2 SASEGT. V dropped 3 bases and J dropped 5 bases, with 10 bases sitting between them. The CDR3 sequence: CASSEGEITGELFF. The DNA for the CDR3 is TGTGCCAGCAGTGAGGGAGAGATTACCGGGGAGCTGTTTTTT.

The V call is TRBV6-1, the J call TRBJ2-7; a possible D gene is TRBD2 (6 bases). Germline CDR1 and CDR2: MNHNS and SASEGT. Trimming shortened V by 5 bases and J by 6 bases, and 14 bases separated the two germline ends. This CDR3 comprises 13 residues. CDR3 region: CASSRTTRTEQYF. The CDR3 bases are TGTGCCAGCAGTAGGACTACCCGAACCGAGCAGTACTTC.

The genes are TRBV7-3 and TRBJ2-1; 8 bases are a match to TRBD2. The CDR3 contains 15 residues. J gave up 8 bases and V 5 bases, and 11 bases lay outside the gene matches. Germline values: CDR1 SGHTA, CDR2 FQGTGA. CDR3 protein: CASSAGGGGGYEQFF. The DNA for the CDR3 is TGTGCCAGCAGCGCGGGGGGCGGTGGGGGCTATGAGCAGTTCTTC.

This clonotype came up many times. This sequence joins TRBV7-3 and TRBJ2-6, with a possible D match to TRBD2 (5 bases). There are 16 residues in the CDR3. Per germline, CDR1 SGHTA and CDR2 FQGTGA. V was pared by 5 bases and J by 1 base, with 12 bases between. The CDR3 sequence is CASSVASISGANVLTF. The DNA for the CDR3 is TGTGCCAGCAGCGTAGCTAGCATTTCTGGGGCCAACGTCCTGACTTTC. Combining the CDR3 with reference TRBV7-3 and TRBJ2-6 gives the whole variable domain GAGVSQTPSNKVTEKGKYVELRCDPISGHTALYWYRQSLGQGPEFLIYFQGTGAADDSGLPNDRFFAVRPEGSVSTLKIQRTERGDSAVYLCASSVASISGANVLTFGAGSRLTVL.

V usage is TRBV10-3 and J usage is TRBJ2-7, with 7 bases matching TRBD2. The germline CDR1 and CDR2 sequences are ENHRY and SYGVKD. Germline trimming cut 10 bases from V and 4 bases from J; bases unmatched to any gene: 10. This CDR3 is built from 13 residues. The CDR3 here is CATMGGRGYEQYF. The CDR3 bases are TGTGCCACCATGGGCGGGAGAGGGTACGAGCAGTACTTC.